One sample yielded the 24 T cell receptor beta chains listed below, sequenced in a study of blood T cell repertoires in COVID-19. Assay used: immunoSEQ multiplex PCR; TCRdb lists only in-frame clones, some missing. The table lists tens of thousands of clones, about 82% of them singletons. Sequenced material: peripheral blood. These receptors came from a human donor in a cohort sampled during active COVID-19.

V usage is TRBV2 and J usage is TRBJ2-1; 11 bases are shared with TRBD2. CDR1 and CDR2 from the germline V gene are SNHLY and FYNNEI. Germline trimming cut 6 bases from V and 0 bases from J; bases unmatched to any gene: 7. The CDR3 consists of 17 residues. The CDR3 coding sequence is TGTGCCAGCAGGGGGACTAGCGGAGGGAGCTCCTACAATGAGCAGTTCTTC. This gives the protein CASRGTSGGSSYNEQFF.

This sequence joins TRBV5-1 and TRBJ1-3; D is perhaps TRBD1 (5 bases). Germline loops: CDR1 SGHRS, CDR2 YFSETQ. This CDR3 contains 15 residues. V shed 2 bases and J shed 0 bases, with 9 bases lying between them. The CDR3 nucleotides are TGCGCCAGCAGCTTCGGGACTAACTCTGGAAACACCATATATTTT. Its protein product is CASSFGTNSGNTIYF.

V gene TRBV5-1 combines with J gene TRBJ2-3; 11 bases agree with TRBD2. Germline V CDR1 and CDR2: SGHRS, YFSETQ. J lost 3 bases, V lost 0 bases, and 3 bases had no gene match. The CDR3 is 16 amino acids. The CDR3 nucleotides read TGCGCCAGCAGCTTGGGAACTAGCGGGAGAACAGATACGCAGTATTTT. This translates into CASSLGTSGRTDTQYF. Using reference TRBV5-1 and TRBJ2-3 for the parts outside the CDR3, the full variable domain is KAGVTQTPRYLIKTRGQQVTLSCSPISGHRSVSWYQQTPGQGLQFLFEYFSETQRNKGNFPGRFSGRQFSNSRSEMNVSTLELGDSALYLCASSLGTSGRTDTQYFGPGTRLTVL.

The rearrangement joins TRBV19 to TRBJ1-1, with D possibly being TRBD1 (5 bases). The CDR3 extends over 12 amino acids. Germline V gene data show CDR1 as LNHDA and CDR2 as SQIVND (reference sequence). V was pared by 5 bases and J by 7 bases, with 11 bases between. Here the CDR3 DNA reads TGTGCCAGTAGTCAGACAGAGGATGAAGCTTTCTTT. It yields the protein CASSQTEDEAFF.

V is TRBV5-1 and J is TRBJ2-5, with D tentatively TRBD2 (5 bases). V shed 1 base and J shed 3 bases, with 7 bases lying between them. This CDR3 has 13 amino acids. Germline CDR1 reads SGHRS; CDR2 reads YFSETQ. The CDR3 region has the DNA TGCGCCAGCAGCTTGCAACTAGAAGAGACCCAGTACTTC. Its translation: CASSLQLEETQYF.

The chain combines TRBV3-1 (or the pseudogene TRBV3-2) with TRBJ2-7; 13 nucleotides align to TRBD2. V was clipped by 0 bases and J by 6 bases; unmatched bases: 5. The germline CDR1 and CDR2 sequences are LGHDT and YNNKEL (reference sequence). This CDR3 is 16 amino acids long. DNA for the CDR3: TGTGCCAGCAGCCAAGATCTGACTAGCGGGGGGCTCGAGCAGTACTTC. Protein sequence: CASSQDLTSGGLEQYF.

The genes are TRBV25-1 and TRBJ2-7, with a weak D call TRBD2 (5 bases). Germline V gene data show CDR1 as MGHDK and CDR2 as SYGVNS. The V end was cut by 3 bases, the J end by 0 bases, with 12 bases between. The CDR3 covers 15 residues. In DNA, the CDR3 is TGTGCCAGCAGTGATTTGGCGGGCCTCTCCTACGAGCAGTACTTC. It encodes CASSDLAGLSYEQYF.

The chain joins TRBV30 to TRBJ1-6; 9 bases match TRBD1. This CDR3 comprises 14 residues. Germline trimming cut 3 bases from V and 9 bases from J; bases unmatched to any gene: 6. Germline loops: CDR1 GTSNPN, CDR2 SVGIG (reference sequence). CDR3 sequence: CAWSLNRGRSPLHF. Written as DNA, the CDR3 is TGTGCCTGGAGCCTAAACAGGGGGCGTTCACCCCTCCACTTT.

J is TRBJ1-5 and V is TRBV4-3; D remains ambiguous. The germline V gene encodes CDR1 LGHNA and CDR2 YSLEER. Trimming took 0 bases from V and 9 from J, leaving 9 bases between them. The CDR3 extends over 13 amino acids. CDR3 in DNA: TGCGCCAGCAGCCAAGAAGCGGGGAGGCCCCAGCATTTT. It yields the protein CASSQEAGRPQHF.

The chain joins TRBV18 to TRBJ1-5, with D unresolved. Germline V gene data show CDR1 as KGHSH and CDR2 as LQKENI. Between the trimmed V and J ends, which lost 6 bases and 6 bases, there was a span of 15 bases. The CDR3 is 14 residues long. In DNA form, the CDR3 reads TGTGCCAGCTCCCGGGAGAGGGATGGTCAGCCCCAGCATTTT. Its protein product is CASSRERDGQPQHF.

The V gene is TRBV5-6, the J gene TRBJ2-2; 9 bases are shared with TRBD2. CDR3 length equals 16 residues. The ends lost 2 bases at V and 5 bases at J; junction bases unmatched: 7. Germline CDR1 is SGHDT and CDR2 is YYEEEE. The CDR3 DNA follows: TGTGCCAGCAGCTTATGGGGTAGCGGGAGAACCGGGGAGCTGTTTTTT. The encoded protein is CASSLWGSGRTGELFF.

V is TRBV19 and J is TRBJ2-5, with 13 bases fitting TRBD2. The germline V gene has CDR1 LNHDA and CDR2 SQIVND (reference sequence). The CDR3 is 16 residues long. V dropped 5 bases and J dropped 4; count of bases not matched to a gene: 7. CDR3 DNA: TGTGCCAGTAGTGAGACTAGCGGGGGGCTCGGAGAGACCCAGTACTTC. Amino acids: CASSETSGGLGETQYF. The full variable domain, in which reference TRBV19 and TRBJ2-5 provide the parts outside the CDR3, is DGGITQSPKYLFRKEGQNVTLSCEQNLNHDAMYWYRQDPGQGLRLIYYSQIVNDFQKGDIAEGYSVSREKKESFPLTVTSAQKNPTAFYLCASSETSGGLGETQYFGPGTRLLVL.

This clone showed up just once. V gene TRBV27 combines with J gene TRBJ2-7, with D tentatively TRBD2 (6 bases). CDR1 is MNHEY and CDR2 is SMNVEV in the germline V gene (reference sequence). Trimming cost V 1 base and J 4 bases, with 11 bases left between them. This CDR3 is built from 14 residues. CDR3 loop: CASSLLEGKYEQYF. CDR3 sequence (DNA): TGTGCCAGCAGTTTATTGGAGGGAAAATACGAGCAGTACTTC.

V is TRBV15 and J is TRBJ2-1, with 8 bases matching TRBD2. This CDR3 region has 16 residues. V was pared by 0 bases and J by 3 bases, with 4 bases of the junction left unmatched. Germline values: CDR1 LNHNV, CDR2 YYDKDF (reference sequence). The chain's CDR3 is CATSRDGGRIYNEQFF. The DNA for the CDR3 is TGTGCCACCAGCAGAGATGGCGGGAGGATCTACAATGAGCAGTTCTTC.

The chain uses TRBV5-5 and TRBJ2-1; D is perhaps TRBD2 (5 bases). CDR1 is SGHKS, CDR2 YYEKEE, per germline (reference sequence). This CDR3 spans 15 amino acids. Deletions cut 4 bases from V and 8 bases from J, with 19 bases between. DNA for the CDR3: TGTGCCAGCAGCCGTTCCGTGGGAGTGAGCGATGAGCAGTTCTTC. Its protein is CASSRSVGVSDEQFF.

The CDR3 DNA follows: TGTGCCAGCAGCCATTACGGGGGGGTCTACGAGCAGTACTTC. As protein: CASSHYGGVYEQYF. The genes are TRBV5-8 and TRBJ2-7; 8 nucleotides match TRBD2. This CDR3 comprises 14 residues. The J segment lost 3 bases and the V segment lost 4 bases, leaving 6 bases of the junction unmatched. CDR1 and CDR2 (germline): SGHTS, YDEGEE.

This clone was seen ten or more times. V usage is TRBV27 and J usage is TRBJ1-2; D gene ambiguous. Germline loops: CDR1 MNHEY, CDR2 SMNVEV (reference sequence). With 3 bases removed from V and 2 bases from J, the gap between germline ends came to 13 bases. The CDR3 sequence is 15 residues long. In DNA, the CDR3 is TGTGCCAGCAGTTTGCACCCTTCGGGGAACTATGGCTACACCTTC. Encoded protein: CASSLHPSGNYGYTF.

This clone was seen only a few times. This sequence joins TRBV19 and TRBJ2-1; no clear D gene. The CDR3 totals 16 residues. V shed 6 bases and J shed 5 bases, with 20 bases lying between them. Germline V gives CDR1 LNHDA, CDR2 SQIVND (reference sequence). CDR3 DNA sequence: TGTGCCAGTAGCCCCTGGGCAGGCCGAGATAACAATGAGCAGTTCTTC. It translates to CASSPWAGRDNNEQFF.

This chain connects TRBV2 to TRBJ1-5, with 9 bases that match TRBD1. The germline V gene encodes CDR1 SNHLY and CDR2 FYNNEI. V trimming: 8 bases; J trimming: 5 bases; junction bases outside the gene matches: 10. This CDR3 has 15 amino acids. The CDR3 DNA reads TGTGCCAGCCGATACCGGGACAGGGCCGATCAGCCCCAGCATTTT. Its translation is CASRYRDRADQPQHF.

The V and J genes are TRBV9 and TRBJ2-3; D unclear. Trimming took off 3 bases at V and 3 bases at J, with 14 bases between the two ends. Looked up from germline, CDR1 is SGDLS and CDR2 is YYNGEE. The CDR3 sequence is 15 residues long. The CDR3, as DNA: TGTGCCAGCAGCGACACCCCCGTCGTGACAGATACGCAGTATTTT. This sequence encodes CASSDTPVVTDTQYF.

The chain couples TRBV6-6 to TRBJ1-2, with D maybe TRBD1 (6 bases). This CDR3 is built from 13 residues. V lost 7 bases and J 8 bases, leaving 17 bases between the germline ends. The germline V gene has CDR1 MNHNY and CDR2 SVGAGI (reference sequence). The CDR3 loop is CASTFTPGGGYTF. The CDR3 DNA sequence: TGTGCCAGCACCTTTACCCCGGGGGGCGGCTACACCTTC.

This clone was detected only a few times. J is TRBJ1-5 and V is TRBV3-1 (or the pseudogene TRBV3-2), with TRBD1 as a possible D gene (6 bases). Germline V gene sequence: CDR1 LGHDT, CDR2 YNNKEL (reference sequence). This CDR3 has 14 residues. V lost 4 bases, J lost 3 bases, and 10 bases lay in between. The CDR3 here is CASSLGQYNQPQHF. CDR3 coding DNA: TGTGCCAGCAGCCTAGGACAGTACAATCAGCCCCAGCATTTT.

The chain links TRBV4-1 to TRBJ2-5; 11 bases align to TRBD1. CDR3 length: 16 residues. CDR1 and CDR2 (germline): MGHRA, YSYEKL. V was pared by 1 base and J by 5 bases, with 6 bases of the junction left unmatched. For the CDR3, the DNA is TGCGCCAGCAGCCAAGGGACAGGGGGCTTGAAGGAGACCCAGTACTTC. It is translated as CASSQGTGGLKETQYF.

The chain couples TRBV4-2 to TRBJ2-3, with TRBD2 identical over 11 bases. J gave up 1 base and V 0 bases, and 12 bases lay outside the gene matches. The CDR3 spans 20 residues. The germline CDR1 and CDR2 sequences are LGHNA and YNFKEQ. CDR3 sequence reads: CASSQETSGGRIIRTDTQYF. The DNA of the CDR3 is TGTGCCAGCAGCCAAGAAACTAGCGGGGGCCGTATCATTCGCACAGATACGCAGTATTTT.